This T cell receptor beta chain was identified during a study of molecular identifiers for immune sequencing clone quantification. This clonotype occurred once. MiXCR was run by TCRdb on the PCR reads, yielding one entry per CDR3 protein. The sample consists of 97,000 or so distinct CDR3 sequences, roughly 24% of them appearing once. The sequence came from a human donor in good health. Some libraries in this study had Jurkat cell RNA spiked in. The material sequenced was naive CD8+ T cells from blood, with Jurkat cell RNA spiked in. Subset noted: FACS-sorted CD8+CD4-CCR7+CD45RA+ naive T cells.

The CDR3: CSASPGLAGGVPYEQYF. In DNA, the CDR3 is TGCAGTGCTAGCCCGGGACTAGCGGGAGGTGTCCCCTACGAGCAGTACTTC. This chain links TRBV20-1 with TRBJ2-7; 15 positions match TRBD2. Germline V lookup: CDR1 DFQATT, CDR2 SNEGSKA (reference sequence). With V trimmed by 3 bases and J by 2 bases, 8 bases remained unmatched. The CDR3 contains 17 residues.